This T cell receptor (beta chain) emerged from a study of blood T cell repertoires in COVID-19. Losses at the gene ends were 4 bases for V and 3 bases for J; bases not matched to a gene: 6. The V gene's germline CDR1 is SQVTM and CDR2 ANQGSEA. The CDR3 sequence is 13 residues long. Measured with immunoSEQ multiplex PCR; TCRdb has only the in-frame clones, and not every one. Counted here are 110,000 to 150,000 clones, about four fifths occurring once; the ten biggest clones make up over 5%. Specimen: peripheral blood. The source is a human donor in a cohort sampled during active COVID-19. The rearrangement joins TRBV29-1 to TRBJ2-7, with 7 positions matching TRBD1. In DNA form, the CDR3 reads TGCAGCGTTGGTGCAGGGGGTAGCTACGAGCAGTACTTC. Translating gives CSVGAGGSYEQYF.